This TCR beta chain was retrieved from a study of blood T cell repertoires in COVID-19. Overall study: From the United States, Italy and Spain came samples of acute and convalescent COVID-19. PBMCs, B-cell-depleted T cells, or T cells provided the cDNA or gDNA that made up the material.

As originally analysed: For nucleated cells, counts were estimated from reference gene primer amplification. Only in-frame clones appear in the TCRdb table, and some are missing; sequencing was by immunoSEQ multiplex PCR. The V and J calls and the clone size are those of that table, but D and trimming were determined from the DNA. The data contain about 100,000 clones, just under 95% of them singletons. Germline lookup yields CDR1 SGHRS and CDR2 YFSETQ. The CDR3 length is 16 residues. J gave up 4 bases and V 3 bases, and 9 bases lay outside the gene matches. The chain has TRBV5-1 and TRBJ1-1; 10 nucleotides line up with TRBD1. Sequencing was carried out using peripheral blood. The TCR was taken from a man between 65 and 80 years old with acute or convalescent COVID-19. This CDR3 reads CASSSTWTGGSTEAFF. The CDR3 DNA is TGCGCCAGCAGCTCGACGTGGACAGGGGGATCCACTGAAGCTTTCTTT.